The rows below give T cell receptor beta chains drawn from one sample of a study of T cell repertoires in cytomegalovirus infection. The antigens these receptors bind are not known. TCRdb used MiXCR to reprocess the reads, holding one entry per CDR3 protein. This table holds 650,000 to 900,000 distinct CDR3 sequences, about 31% found once. Sequencing used cultured CD8+ T cells from PBMCs, obtained from culture after CMV antigen stimulation. The receptor source for this set is a human donor in good health (CMV status not recorded). Some clones in this sample may be carry-over from other donors' samples. Each CDR3 is given with its conserved first and last residue. The D gene is left open where the match is weak. Clone size is given for some rows only: seen once, a few or many times, or a class if the clone is expanded.

d_call: .
v_call: TRBV7-9
clone_size: .
j_call: TRBJ2-3
cdr3_nt: TGTGCCAGCAGCTTCGAATCAGATACGCAGTATTTT
cdr3_aa: CASSFESDTQYF

d_call: .
v_call: TRBV7-9
clone_size: once
j_call: TRBJ2-5
cdr3_nt: TGTGCTAGCACGGACTGGGGAGAGACCCAGTACTTC
cdr3_aa: CASTDWGETQYF

d_call: .
v_call: TRBV6-2/TRBV6-3
clone_size: .
j_call: TRBJ2-3
cdr3_nt: TGTGCCAGCAGTTACTCCTGGGGCTCAGATACGCAGTATTTT
cdr3_aa: CASSYSWGSDTQYF

d_call: .
v_call: TRBV27
clone_size: few
j_call: TRBJ1-2
cdr3_nt: TGTGCCAGCAGTTTCCTGGATCTAGCTGGCTACACCTTC
cdr3_aa: CASSFLDLAGYTF

d_call: TRBD1
v_call: TRBV27
clone_size: .
j_call: TRBJ1-2
cdr3_nt: TGTGCCAGCACCGACATCTACGGGGGACAGGGGGCGGGGGGCTACACCTTC
cdr3_aa: CASTDIYGGQGAGGYTF

d_call: .
v_call: TRBV7-8
clone_size: .
j_call: TRBJ2-1
cdr3_nt: TGTGCCAGCAACCCTAGAGGGGAGGATGAGCAGTTCTTC
cdr3_aa: CASNPRGEDEQFF

d_call: .
v_call: TRBV4-2
clone_size: .
j_call: TRBJ2-2
cdr3_nt: TGTGCCAGCAGCGAGGGGCCCGGGGAGCTGTTTTTT
cdr3_aa: CASSEGPGELFF

d_call: .
v_call: TRBV5-1
clone_size: .
j_call: TRBJ2-2
cdr3_nt: TGCGCCAGCAGCCCCGTCGGACGCTACCCAGATAACACCGGGGAGCTGTTTTTT
cdr3_aa: CASSPVGRYPDNTGELFF

d_call: .
v_call: TRBV12-3/TRBV12-4
clone_size: .
j_call: TRBJ2-5
cdr3_nt: TGTGCCAGCAGTTTGGTCGGCCCGTGGGAGACCCAGTACTTC
cdr3_aa: CASSLVGPWETQYF

d_call: .
v_call: TRBV11-2
clone_size: .
j_call: TRBJ1-1
cdr3_nt: TGTGCCAGCAGCCCCTACAACGCAAAGAACACTGAAGCTTTCTTT
cdr3_aa: CASSPYNAKNTEAFF

d_call: .
v_call: TRBV6-1
clone_size: .
j_call: TRBJ2-2
cdr3_nt: TGTGCCAGCAGGGAAGCTGGCGGGATGAACACCGGGGAGCTGTTTTTT
cdr3_aa: CASREAGGMNTGELFF

d_call: .
v_call: TRBV27
clone_size: .
j_call: TRBJ1-2
cdr3_nt: TGTGCCAGCAGTTTGGTGGGAGCCCCCTTCTATGGCTACACCTTC
cdr3_aa: CASSLVGAPFYGYTF

d_call: .
v_call: TRBV7-6
clone_size: few
j_call: TRBJ1-5
cdr3_nt: TGTGCCAGCAGCTCGATTTATAGCAATCAGCCCCAGCATTTT
cdr3_aa: CASSSIYSNQPQHF

d_call: TRBD1
v_call: TRBV19
clone_size: .
j_call: TRBJ1-2
cdr3_nt: TGTGCCAGTGGTTCAGGGGGCGCGTCTGGCTACACCTTC
cdr3_aa: CASGSGGASGYTF

d_call: .
v_call: TRBV12-3/TRBV12-4
clone_size: .
j_call: TRBJ2-5
cdr3_nt: TGTGCCAGCAGTTCTGGGTGGCAAGAGACCCAGTACTTC
cdr3_aa: CASSSGWQETQYF

d_call: .
v_call: TRBV9
clone_size: .
j_call: TRBJ2-5
cdr3_nt: TGTGCCAGCAGCCCCCCCTCAGAGACCCAGTACTTC
cdr3_aa: CASSPPSETQYF

d_call: .
v_call: TRBV6-5
clone_size: few
j_call: TRBJ1-4
cdr3_nt: TGTGCCAGCAGACCACAGGGTATCGATGAAAAACTGTTTTTT
cdr3_aa: CASRPQGIDEKLFF

d_call: .
v_call: TRBV18
clone_size: .
j_call: TRBJ1-5
cdr3_nt: TGTGCCAGCTCACCACCGTTTCAGGCTAGCAATCAGCCCCAGCATTTT
cdr3_aa: CASSPPFQASNQPQHF